This TCR beta chain was captured in a study of blood T cell repertoires in COVID-19. The V gene lost 1 base and the J gene lost 7 bases, with 10 bases spanning the gap. The CDR3 extends over 13 amino acids. Germline CDR1 and CDR2: SEHNR and FQNEAQ (reference sequence). The method was immunoSEQ multiplex PCR; TCRdb's version includes in-frame clones alone and lacks a portion of them. The data hold roughly 400,000 clones, with over 75% observed a single time. Sequencing was done on a sample of PBMCs or T cells enriched from blood (not recorded which). V usage is TRBV7-9 and J usage is TRBJ1-2, with D hard to call. This TCR was sampled from a woman younger than 30 who had been exposed to COVID-19. CDR3 nucleotides: TGTGCCAGCAGCTTAGAGATTTCGGGTGGCTACACCTTC. Translation: CASSLEISGGYTF.